This T cell receptor beta chain was identified in a study of blood T cells in healthy people across ages. Study-level findings and limits: In older individuals, TCR beta diversity per million T cells was lower, falling roughly linearly with age.

For the second PCR, which ran for about 6 to 11 cycles, a sample-barcoded 5' primer and a J-beta primer mix were used. MiXCR, applied by TCRdb to the 5' RACE reads, yields one record per CDR3 protein. Of approximately 900,000 distinct CDR3 sequences listed, about 48% are singletons. CDR1 is SGHDN and CDR2 is FVKESK in the germline V gene. V was shortened by 1 base and J by 6 bases, with 13 bases between the two germline ends. The CDR3 extends over 15 amino acids. This clonotype was found a few times. No antigen is known for it. This sequence was found in a man aged 25 to 45 in good health. V usage is TRBV14 and J usage is TRBJ2-1; D remains ambiguous. Input material: blood. CDR3 DNA sequence: TGTGCCAGCAGCCAAGGGGGTGGCTATTCCAATGAGCAGTTCTTC. This gives the protein CASSQGGGYSNEQFF.